The 23 T cell receptor beta chains below were found in one sample sequenced in a study of CD8+ T cells in alopecia areata. Extraction and reverse transcription of RNA yielded cDNA as the sequencing template. The data were produced by immunoSEQ multiplex PCR, yet TCRdb's version contains in-frame clones alone and is incomplete. The table has about 170,000 clones, about 72% seen once. The material was CD8+ T cells sorted from blood, obtained at week 0. The receptors come from a human donor with alopecia areata.

The V call is TRBV29-1, the J call TRBJ2-5; TRBD1 matches at 10 bases. This CDR3 comprises 16 residues. CDR1 SQVTM and CDR2 ANQGSEA come from the germline V gene. J was trimmed by 5 bases and V by 1 base; bases with no gene match: 10. CDR3 in amino acids: CSVEAGDRGIVETQYF. The DNA of the CDR3 is TGCAGCGTTGAAGCGGGGGACAGGGGAATTGTGGAGACCCAGTACTTC. The full variable domain, rest sourced from reference TRBV29-1 and TRBJ2-5, is SAVISQKPSRDICQRGTSLTIQCQVDSQVTMMFWYRQQPGQSLTLIATANQGSEATYESGFVIDKFPISRPNLTFSTLTVSNMSPEDSSIYLCSVEAGDRGIVETQYFGPGTRLLVL.

This clone was recorded a few times. This rearrangement joins TRBV6-1 to TRBJ2-7; D is possibly TRBD1 (6 bases). In germline, CDR1 is MNHNS, CDR2 SASEGT. V gave up 7 bases and J gave up 2 bases, with 6 bases separating them. CDR3 length equals 11 residues. The CDR3, as DNA: TGTGCCAGCACAGGGGCCTACGAGCAGTACTTC. It specifies CASTGAYEQYF.

The chain links TRBV27 to TRBJ2-7; a possible D gene is TRBD2 (5 bases). V was trimmed by 6 bases and J by 0 bases, leaving 12 bases between them. CDR3 length: 14 residues. The germline V gene encodes CDR1 MNHEY and CDR2 SMNVEV (reference sequence). The CDR3 region is CASSLGISSYEQYF. The CDR3 coding sequence is TGTGCCAGCAGCCTCGGGATTAGCTCCTACGAGCAGTACTTC.

This clone was observed a handful of times. The chain uses TRBV9 and TRBJ2-2, with D perhaps matching TRBD1 or TRBD2 (5 bases each). The CDR3 extends over 16 amino acids. Trimming removed 2 bases from V and 0 bases from J, with 11 bases in between. The germline V gene encodes CDR1 SGDLS and CDR2 YYNGEE. The CDR3 DNA reads TGTGCCAGCAGCGTCGGGGACCCCGCGAACACCGGGGAGCTGTTTTTT. Amino acid sequence: CASSVGDPANTGELFF.

This chain connects TRBV29-1 to TRBJ2-1; TRBD2 matches 8 bases. Germline V gives CDR1 SQVTM, CDR2 ANQGSEA. After removal of 4 bases from V and 8 bases from J, the junction contained 1 base not matched to a gene. There are 11 residues in the CDR3. This CDR3 is CSVGLAHEQFF. For the CDR3, the DNA is TGCAGCGTTGGACTAGCGCATGAGCAGTTCTTC.

The rearrangement links TRBV5-6 to TRBJ2-2; weak D call: TRBD1 (5 bases). The CDR3 totals 12 residues. V gave up 5 bases and J gave up 7 bases, with 9 bases separating them. The germline gives CDR1 SGHDT, CDR2 YYEEEE. The CDR3 region is CASRGLGGELFF. In nucleotides, the CDR3 is TGTGCCAGCAGGGGGCTCGGCGGGGAGCTGTTTTTT. The full variable domain, rest sourced from reference TRBV5-6 and TRBJ2-2, is DAGVTQSPTHLIKTRGQQVTLRCSPKSGHDTVSWYQQALGQGPQFIFQYYEEEERQRGNFPDRFSGHQFPNYSSELNVNALLLGDSALYLCASRGLGGELFFGEGSRLTVL.

V is TRBV9 and J is TRBJ1-3; tentatively, D is TRBD1 (5 bases). The germline V and J ends were trimmed by 5 bases and 10 bases, with 22 bases remaining between them. Germline assignment: CDR1 SGDLS and CDR2 YYNGEE. The CDR3 contains 15 residues. Here the CDR3 DNA reads TGTGCCAGCAGTCCCAGCCAGGGTTCGGGTTGGACCATATATTTT. This translates into CASSPSQGSGWTIYF.

This clone was observed a few times. This rearrangement joins TRBV4-1 to TRBJ2-7, with 10 bases that match TRBD2. The trim removed 0 bases at V and 1 base at J, leaving 12 bases unmatched. CDR1 MGHRA and CDR2 YSYEKL come from the germline V gene. The CDR3 contains 19 residues. The CDR3 is CASSQEEAIAGGRSYEQYF. DNA of the CDR3: TGCGCCAGCAGCCAAGAAGAGGCTATAGCGGGGGGTCGTTCCTACGAGCAGTACTTC.

The chain recombines TRBV7-3 with TRBJ2-3; perhaps TRBD1 as D (6 bases). Germline CDR1 and CDR2: SGHTA and FQGTGA. This CDR3 is 15 amino acids long. V was cut by 1 base and J by 7 bases, with 15 bases left in between. CDR3 DNA: TGTGCCAGCAGCTTAAATCTCGGGACACGCAATACGCAGTATTTT. It codes for CASSLNLGTRNTQYF.

This clone was seen a few times. The chain employs TRBV9 and TRBJ2-1, with 7 bases identical to TRBD1. Losses at the gene ends were 0 bases for V and 6 bases for J; bases not matched to a gene: 3. The length of the CDR3 is 14 residues. Per the germline V gene, CDR1 is SGDLS and CDR2 is YYNGEE. CDR3 in amino acids: CASSVGDSRNEQFF. CDR3 nucleotide sequence: TGTGCCAGCAGCGTAGGGGACAGCCGCAATGAGCAGTTCTTC.

J is TRBJ1-1 and V is TRBV20-1; no reliable D call. The germline CDR1 and CDR2 sequences are DFQATT and SNEGSKA (reference sequence). The CDR3 runs to 10 residues. V was clipped by 5 bases and J by 3 bases, with 4 bases between them. Written as DNA, the CDR3 is TGCAGTGCTGATTACACTGAAGCTTTCTTT. It specifies CSADYTEAFF.

Notes on this clone: Relative to the germline gene, one junction end is altered; a read error may explain this. Different DNA sequences within this sample yield the same CDR3. The CDR3 sequence: CASSDRVDGYTF. The DNA of the CDR3 is TGTGCCAGCAGTGACAGGGTAGATGGCTATACCTTC. The rearrangement joins TRBV2 to TRBJ1-2; tentative D call: TRBD1 (5 bases). Germline V CDR1 and CDR2: SNHLY, FYNNEI. CDR3 length: 12 amino acids.

This clone is classed as medium-sized. The CDR3 sequence is CASSPGGPADTQYF. Here the CDR3 DNA reads TGTGCCAGCAGCCCGGGGGGGCCTGCAGATACGCAGTATTTT. The rearrangement uses TRBV7-9 and TRBJ2-3; 8 nucleotides agree with TRBD2. The CDR3 covers 14 residues. In germline, CDR1 is SEHNR, CDR2 FQNEAQ (reference sequence). V was pared by 5 bases and J by 4 bases, with 5 bases of the junction left unmatched.

In the case of this clone: Different DNA sequences within this sample yield the same CDR3. The chain is built from TRBV5-6 and TRBJ2-3, with D unresolved. CDR3 length: 12 residues. The V end was cut by 0 bases, the J end by 5 bases, with 4 bases between. Germline values: CDR1 SGHDT, CDR2 YYEEEE. The DNA of the CDR3 is TGTGCCAGCAGCTTGGGAGGAGATACGCAGTATTTT. Protein product: CASSLGGDTQYF.

This clone appeared a few times. This chain joins TRBV5-1 and TRBJ2-2; D perhaps matches TRBD1 (5 bases). Trimming cost V 1 base and J 2 bases, with 9 bases left between them. The CDR3 consists of 15 residues. Germline V gives CDR1 SGHRS, CDR2 YFSETQ. The CDR3 bases are TGCGCCAGCAGCTTGCCAGGGATAAACACCGGGGAGCTGTTTTTT. This encodes CASSLPGINTGELFF. Complete variable domain (other parts from reference TRBV5-1 and TRBJ2-2): KAGVTQTPRYLIKTRGQQVTLSCSPISGHRSVSWYQQTPGQGLQFLFEYFSETQRNKGNFPGRFSGRQFSNSRSEMNVSTLELGDSALYLCASSLPGINTGELFFGEGSRLTVL.

This clone was picked up a small number of times. This chain connects TRBV7-9 to TRBJ2-4; 7 bases are a match to TRBD1. The V gene's germline CDR1 is SEHNR and CDR2 FQNEAQ (reference sequence). This CDR3 has 17 residues. The junction had 10 bases not matched to a gene; V was cut back by 2 bases and J by 3 bases. CDR3 residues: CASSLLRTGRGKNIQYF. CDR3 nucleotide sequence: TGTGCCAGCAGCTTACTTCGGACAGGCAGAGGCAAAAACATTCAGTACTTC.

This clone was picked up a small number of times. The chain couples TRBV27 to TRBJ2-7; TRBD2 is a possible D gene (5 bases). Trimming removed 5 bases from V and 6 bases from J, with 14 bases in between. The CDR3 is made up of 13 amino acids. Germline V gene sequence: CDR1 MNHEY, CDR2 SMNVEV (reference sequence). The CDR3 DNA reads as TGTGCCAGCAGTGGATACACCCGGGGCGAGCAGTACTTC. It yields the protein CASSGYTRGEQYF.

This chain links TRBV30 with TRBJ2-7; D may match TRBD1 or TRBD2 (5 bases each). Germline V gene sequence: CDR1 GTSNPN, CDR2 SVGIG (reference sequence). V was cut by 0 bases and J by 0 bases, with 9 bases left in between. This CDR3 region has 14 residues. In nucleotides, the CDR3 is TGTGCCTGGAGTGTTGAGGGGCCCTCCTACGAGCAGTACTTC. Its translation is CAWSVEGPSYEQYF.

The gene calls are TRBV19 and TRBJ1-1; D call uncertain. CDR1 is LNHDA and CDR2 is SQIVND in the germline V gene (reference sequence). The V end lost 9 bases, the J end lost 5 bases, and 7 bases lay between the germline ends. The CDR3 totals 10 residues. As DNA, the CDR3 is TGTGCCAGCTCTGAGACTGAAGCTTTCTTT. Its protein is CASSETEAFF.

CDR3 region: CASSHYREEEAFF. CDR3 sequence (DNA): TGTGCCAGCAGTCATTACAGGGAAGAGGAAGCTTTCTTT. The J gene is TRBJ1-1, the V gene TRBV27, with a weak D call TRBD1 (6 bases). This CDR3 has 13 amino acids. CDR1 and CDR2 from the germline V gene are MNHEY and SMNVEV (reference sequence). Deletions cut 5 bases from V and 8 bases from J, with 15 bases between.

In DNA form, the CDR3 reads TGCGCCAGCAGTCGAAGGACAGCCCAATACGAGCAGTACTTC. Translated, it gives CASSRRTAQYEQYF. This chain joins TRBV23-1 and TRBJ2-7; tentative D call: TRBD1 (6 bases). TRBV23-1 is labeled an ORF, and its function is uncertain. The CDR3 is 14 amino acids. V dropped 4 bases and J dropped 4 bases, with 14 bases sitting between them.

The rearrangement joins TRBV2 to TRBJ2-7; D uncertain. This CDR3 is built from 11 residues. V dropped 6 bases and J dropped 0 bases, with 3 bases sitting between them. Germline CDR1 and CDR2: SNHLY and FYNNEI. The CDR3 spells CASRASYEQYF. The CDR3 DNA follows: TGTGCCAGCAGGGCCTCCTACGAGCAGTACTTC.

Notes on this clone: An end of the junction does not agree with germline; a read error may underlie this. The chain joins TRBV4-1 to TRBJ1-2, with 8 bases identical to TRBD1. Germline V gene lookup returns CDR1 MGHRA and CDR2 YSYEKL. The CDR3 has 12 residues. CDR3 region: CASRQGAQGYTF. Here the CDR3 DNA reads TGCGCCAGCCGCCAGGGGGCGCAAGGCTACACCTTC.